Each of the 21 T cell receptor beta chains below was sequenced from the same sample in a study of molecular identifiers for immune sequencing clone quantification. One entry per CDR3 protein, called by TCRdb with MiXCR from the PCR reads. Among about 640,000 distinct CDR3 sequences listed, just under 20% were seen once. Sequenced input: naive CD8+ T cells from blood, with Jurkat cell RNA spiked in. Sample subset: FACS-sorted CD8+CD4-CCR7+CD45RA+ naive T cells. All receptors derive from a human donor in good health. Some libraries in this study had Jurkat cell RNA spiked in.

On this clonotype itself: Given a much more abundant clone one base away, this may be a read error. The chain has TRBV12-3 or TRBV12-4 and TRBJ2-5; D not resolved. There are 13 residues in the CDR3. CDR3 sequence reads: CASGLDMQETQYF. CDR3 nucleotide sequence: TGTGCCAGCGGTTTAGATATGCAAGAGACCCAGTACTTC.

This clonotype occurred many times. The V call is TRBV19, the J call TRBJ1-1; D is unclear. The CDR3 loop spans 15 amino acids. V lost 2 bases and J 1 base, leaving 11 bases between the germline ends. Germline loops: CDR1 LNHDA, CDR2 SQIVND (reference sequence). DNA for the CDR3: TGTGCCAGTAGTATATCGCCGGGAGCGAACACTGAAGCTTTCTTT. Protein: CASSISPGANTEAFF.

The rearrangement links TRBV4-2 to TRBJ2-3; D ambiguous. CDR1 and CDR2 (germline): LGHNA, YNFKEQ. Trimming cost V 5 bases and J 1 base, with 13 bases left between them. This CDR3 comprises 15 residues. DNA for the CDR3: TGTGCCAGCAGCGGCTCGTCGACTGGCACAGATACGCAGTATTTT. This gives the protein CASSGSSTGTDTQYF.

A remark on this clonotype: A much larger clone sits a single nucleotide away, making a read error possible. This sequence joins TRBV28 and TRBJ1-1, with D possibly matching TRBD1 (5 bases). Germline loops: CDR1 MDHEN, CDR2 SYDVKM. The V end lost 4 bases, the J end lost 5 bases, and 11 bases lay between the germline ends. The CDR3 is made up of 13 amino acids. CDR3 sequence: CASSSGRDTEAFF. The CDR3 bases are TGTGCCAGCAGTTCAGGGAGGGATACTGAAGCTTTCTTT.

This clonotype was observed at least ten times. This rearrangement joins TRBV7-9 to TRBJ1-2; D is unresolved. The V end lost 1 base, the J end lost 8 bases, and 8 bases lay between the germline ends. The CDR3 runs to 12 residues. Germline V lookup: CDR1 SEHNR, CDR2 FQNEAQ (reference sequence). In nucleotides, the CDR3 is TGTGCCAGCAGCTTAGGAGGTGCAGGCTACACCTTC. Translated, it gives CASSLGGAGYTF. Complete variable domain (other parts from reference TRBV7-9 and TRBJ1-2): DTGVSQNPRHKITKRGQNVTFRCDPISEHNRLYWYRQTLGQGPEFLTYFQNEAQLEKSRLLSDRFSAERPKGSFSTLEIQRTEQGDSAMYLCASSLGGAGYTFGSGTRLTVV.

This clonotype was seen at least ten times. The chain combines TRBV5-1 with TRBJ1-1; 7 bases agree with TRBD1. CDR3 length: 15 amino acids. Unmatched junction bases numbered 12, after V lost 3 bases and J lost 7 bases. Looked up from germline, CDR1 is SGHRS and CDR2 is YFSETQ. CDR3 DNA: TGCGCCAGCAGCTGGGCACCCGGGACAGAAGTTGAAGCTTTCTTT. Residues: CASSWAPGTEVEAFF.

This clonotype has ten or more counts. This chain connects TRBV19 to TRBJ1-5; 8 bases align to TRBD1. CDR3 length: 16 amino acids. The V and J ends lost 3 bases and 6 bases, in that order; junction bases with no gene match: 10. Per germline, CDR1 LNHDA and CDR2 SQIVND (reference sequence). The CDR3 region has the DNA TGTGCCAGTAGTATTGGGAGCAGGGGGCTCGGTCAGCCCCAGCATTTT. Protein sequence: CASSIGSRGLGQPQHF.

This clonotype came up once. A much more abundant neighbour one base away suggests this may be a read error. This sequence joins TRBV20-1 and TRBJ1-5, with D hard to call. The assigned J gene may be wrong: the sequence end matches TRBJ2-3 better. Looked up from germline, CDR1 is DFQATT and CDR2 is SNEGSKA (reference sequence). This CDR3 is 12 amino acids long. CDR3 nucleotides: TGCAGTGCTATCGCCTTGAATCAGCCCCAGTATTTT. As protein: CSAIALNQPQYF.

This sequence joins TRBV4-2 and TRBJ1-5; D might be TRBD1 (5 bases). Trimming left V 0 bases short and J 7 bases short, with 10 bases between. Germline CDR1 reads LGHNA; CDR2 reads YNFKEQ. The CDR3 totals 14 residues. The CDR3 sequence is CASSQELGGQPQHF. The CDR3 DNA reads TGTGCCAGCAGCCAAGAATTGGGGGGGCAGCCCCAGCATTTT.

This clonotype occurred many times. V is TRBV27 and J is TRBJ1-5; D may be TRBD1 (5 bases). Looked up from germline, CDR1 is MNHEY and CDR2 is SMNVEV (reference sequence). The V end lost 5 bases, the J end lost 0 bases, and 17 bases lay between the germline ends. CDR3 length: 17 amino acids. The CDR3 nucleotides are TGTGCCAGCAGTCCCGACCGACAGATGTATAGCAATCAGCCCCAGCATTTT. This translates into CASSPDRQMYSNQPQHF.

This clonotype was recorded many times. The chain links TRBV30 to TRBJ1-1; no reliable D call. The V end was cut by 3 bases, the J end by 4 bases, with 12 bases between. The V gene's germline CDR1 is GTSNPN and CDR2 SVGIG (reference sequence). The CDR3 sequence is 13 residues long. The CDR3 region has the DNA TGTGCCTGGAGGATCGAGGAGTTCACTGAAGCTTTCTTT. It yields the protein CAWRIEEFTEAFF.

This clonotype was seen at least ten times. The J gene is TRBJ1-1, the V gene TRBV7-6; 10 bases map to TRBD1. V gave up 1 base and J gave up 4 bases; unmatched junction bases: 9. This CDR3 has 17 amino acids. Germline V lookup: CDR1 SGHVS, CDR2 FNYEAQ. The chain's CDR3 is CASSLGGGTGVFTEAFF. For the CDR3, the DNA is TGTGCCAGCAGCTTAGGGGGCGGGACAGGGGTTTTCACTGAAGCTTTCTTT.

This clonotype has a count of ten or more. V is TRBV5-5 and J is TRBJ2-1, with D possibly matching TRBD2 (5 bases). CDR3 length: 13 residues. Germline lookup yields CDR1 SGHKS and CDR2 YYEKEE (reference sequence). The V gene lost 3 bases and the J gene lost 10 bases, with 14 bases spanning the gap. The CDR3 is CASSYGSEGEQFF. CDR3 DNA: TGTGCCAGCAGCTATGGTAGCGAAGGGGAGCAGTTCTTC.

V usage is TRBV10-3 and J usage is TRBJ2-3; D may correspond to TRBD1 or TRBD2 (5 bases each). V was trimmed by 10 bases and J by 3 bases, leaving 11 bases between them. The CDR3 runs 12 residues. The germline V gene has CDR1 ENHRY and CDR2 SYGVKD. The CDR3 DNA follows: TGTGCCACCGGGGACGGAACAGATACGCAGTATTTT. Its protein product is CATGDGTDTQYF.

The gene calls are TRBV20-1 and TRBJ2-7; the match to TRBD2 covers 7 bases. Unmatched junction bases numbered 10, after V lost 0 bases and J lost 2 bases. From germline, CDR1 is DFQATT and CDR2 SNEGSKA (reference sequence). The CDR3 is 16 residues long. This chain's CDR3 is CSAREFPGGSAYEQYF. The CDR3 bases are TGCAGTGCTAGAGAGTTTCCTGGCGGGAGCGCCTACGAGCAGTACTTC.

This clonotype was seen repeatedly, ten times or more. The gene calls are TRBV10-2 and TRBJ2-5, with TRBD1 as a possible D gene (6 bases). CDR1 and CDR2 (germline): WSHSY, SAAADI. V lost 2 bases and J 4 bases, leaving 14 bases between the germline ends. The length of the CDR3 is 15 residues. In DNA form, the CDR3 reads TGCGCCAGCAGTGAGAGAGATTCAGGGGCAGAGACCCAGTACTTC. Its translation: CASSERDSGAETQYF.

Concerning this clonotype: One base away lies a much larger clone, so this may be a sequencing read error. This chain's CDR3 is CASSLVTGADEQYF. The DNA for the CDR3 is TGCGCCAGCAGCTTGGTGACAGGGGCCGACGAGCAGTACTTC. The genes are TRBV5-1 and TRBJ2-7; 8 bases align to TRBD1. The V gene's germline CDR1 is SGHRS and CDR2 YFSETQ. V gave up 0 bases and J gave up 5 bases; unmatched junction bases: 4. CDR3 length equals 14 residues.

Many counts were recorded for this clonotype. CDR3 in DNA: TGCGCCAGCAGCTTGGCTGGTGTAGGCACAGATACGCAGTATTTT. This codes for CASSLAGVGTDTQYF. J is TRBJ2-3 and V is TRBV5-1; D uncertain. This CDR3 spans 15 amino acids. From germline, CDR1 is SGHRS and CDR2 YFSETQ. Trimming took 0 bases from V and 1 from J, leaving 9 bases between them.

This clonotype has at least ten counts. The chain couples TRBV24-1 to TRBJ2-2; no reliable D call. This CDR3 spans 12 amino acids. The germline CDR1 and CDR2 sequences are KGHDR and SFDVKD. V lost 7 bases and J 1 base, leaving 3 bases between the germline ends. The CDR3 is CATSMNTGELFF. The DNA for the CDR3 is TGTGCCACCAGCATGAACACCGGGGAGCTGTTTTTT.

This clonotype was seen ten or more times. CDR3 nucleotide sequence: TGTGCCAGCATGGTGATAGCGGGGGACCAAAGCACAGATACGCAGTATTTT. It translates to CASMVIAGDQSTDTQYF. The chain couples TRBV5-4 to TRBJ2-3, with 9 nucleotides matching TRBD2. V gave up 6 bases and J gave up 0 bases; unmatched junction bases: 11. The V gene's germline CDR1 is SGHNT and CDR2 YYREEE (reference sequence). The CDR3 loop spans 17 amino acids.

This clonotype was found many times. This chain joins TRBV6-6 and TRBJ1-5; 8 bases agree with TRBD1. Germline V gene lookup returns CDR1 MNHNY and CDR2 SVGAGI (reference sequence). V lost 8 bases and J lost 0; bases outside the gene matches: 12. CDR3 length: 17 amino acids. CDR3 bases: TGTGCCAGCGGGACAGGAGCTATGGAATTTAGCAATCAGCCCCAGCATTTT. Translation gives CASGTGAMEFSNQPQHF.